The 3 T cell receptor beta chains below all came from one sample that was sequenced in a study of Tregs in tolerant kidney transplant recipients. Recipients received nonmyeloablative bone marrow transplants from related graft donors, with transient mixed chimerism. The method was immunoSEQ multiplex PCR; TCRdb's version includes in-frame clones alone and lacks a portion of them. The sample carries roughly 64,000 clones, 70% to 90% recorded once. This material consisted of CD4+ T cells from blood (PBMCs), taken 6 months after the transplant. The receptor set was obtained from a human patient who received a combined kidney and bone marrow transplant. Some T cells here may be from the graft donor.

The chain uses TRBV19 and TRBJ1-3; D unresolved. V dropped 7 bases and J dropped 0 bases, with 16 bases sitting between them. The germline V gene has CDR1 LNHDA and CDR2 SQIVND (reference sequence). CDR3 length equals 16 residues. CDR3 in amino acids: CASTSTRRFSGNTIYF. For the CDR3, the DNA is TGTGCCAGTACCTCGACACGAAGGTTCTCTGGAAACACCATATATTTT.

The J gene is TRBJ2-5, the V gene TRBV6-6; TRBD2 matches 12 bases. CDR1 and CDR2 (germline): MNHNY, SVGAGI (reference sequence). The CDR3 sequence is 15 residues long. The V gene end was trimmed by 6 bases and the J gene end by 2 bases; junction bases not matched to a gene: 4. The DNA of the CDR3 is TGTGCCAGCAGGACTAGCGGGGGCGGGCAAGAGACCCAGTACTTC. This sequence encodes CASRTSGGGQETQYF.

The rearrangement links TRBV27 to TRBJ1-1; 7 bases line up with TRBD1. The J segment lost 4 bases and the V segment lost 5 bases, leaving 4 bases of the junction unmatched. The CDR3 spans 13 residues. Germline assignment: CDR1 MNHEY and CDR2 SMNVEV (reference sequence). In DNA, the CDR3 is TGTGCCAGCAGTCTCCGGGACAGCACTGAAGCTTTCTTT. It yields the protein CASSLRDSTEAFF.